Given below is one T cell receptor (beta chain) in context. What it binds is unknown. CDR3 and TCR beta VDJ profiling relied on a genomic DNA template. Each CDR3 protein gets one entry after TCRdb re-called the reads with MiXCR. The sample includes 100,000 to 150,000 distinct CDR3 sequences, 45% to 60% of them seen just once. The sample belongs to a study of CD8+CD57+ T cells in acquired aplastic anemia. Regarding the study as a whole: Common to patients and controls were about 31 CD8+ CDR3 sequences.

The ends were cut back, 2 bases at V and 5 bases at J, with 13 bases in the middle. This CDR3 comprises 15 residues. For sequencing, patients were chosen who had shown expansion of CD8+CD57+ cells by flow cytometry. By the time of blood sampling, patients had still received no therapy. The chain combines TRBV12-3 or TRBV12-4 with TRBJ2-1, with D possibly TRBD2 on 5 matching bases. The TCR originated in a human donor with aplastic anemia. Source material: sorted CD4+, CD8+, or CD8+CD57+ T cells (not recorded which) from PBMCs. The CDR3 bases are TGTGCCAGCAGTTTACCTAGCTATGTCGACAATGAGCAGTTCTTC. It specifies CASSLPSYVDNEQFF.